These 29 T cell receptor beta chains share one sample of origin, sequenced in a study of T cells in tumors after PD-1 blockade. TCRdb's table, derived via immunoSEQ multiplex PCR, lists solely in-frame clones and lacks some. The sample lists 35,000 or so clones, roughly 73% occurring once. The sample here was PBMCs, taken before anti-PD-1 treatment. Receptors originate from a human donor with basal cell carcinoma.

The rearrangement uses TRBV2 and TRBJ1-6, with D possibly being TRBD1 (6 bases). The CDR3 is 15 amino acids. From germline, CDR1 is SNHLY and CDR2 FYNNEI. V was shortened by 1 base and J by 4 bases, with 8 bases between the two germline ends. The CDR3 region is CASSEGTVYNSPLHF. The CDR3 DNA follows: TGTGCCAGCAGTGAAGGGACAGTGTATAATTCACCCCTCCACTTT.

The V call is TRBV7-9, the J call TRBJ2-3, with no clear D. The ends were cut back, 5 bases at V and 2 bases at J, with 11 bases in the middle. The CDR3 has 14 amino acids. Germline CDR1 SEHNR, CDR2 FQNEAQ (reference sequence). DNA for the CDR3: TGTGCCAGCAGCCCATCTGGAGACACAGATACGCAGTATTTT. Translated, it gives CASSPSGDTDTQYF.

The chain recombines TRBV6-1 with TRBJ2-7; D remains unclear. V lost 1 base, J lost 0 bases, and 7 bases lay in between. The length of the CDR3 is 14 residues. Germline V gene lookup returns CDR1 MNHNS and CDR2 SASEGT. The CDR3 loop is CASSEEPRSYEQYF. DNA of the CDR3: TGTGCCAGCAGTGAAGAACCCCGCTCCTACGAGCAGTACTTC.

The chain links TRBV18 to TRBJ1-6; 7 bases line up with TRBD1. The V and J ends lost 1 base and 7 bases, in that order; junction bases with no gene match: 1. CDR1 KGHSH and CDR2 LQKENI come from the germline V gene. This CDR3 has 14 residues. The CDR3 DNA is TGTGCCAGCTCACCACAGGGGGCGAATTCACCCCTCCACTTT. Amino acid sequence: CASSPQGANSPLHF.

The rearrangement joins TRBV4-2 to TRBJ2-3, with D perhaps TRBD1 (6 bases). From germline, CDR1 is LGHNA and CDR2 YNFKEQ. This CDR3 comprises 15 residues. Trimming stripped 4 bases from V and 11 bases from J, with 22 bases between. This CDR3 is CASSRRRTGHDGQYF. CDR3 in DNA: TGTGCCAGCAGCCGACGAAGGACGGGACACGATGGGCAGTATTTT.

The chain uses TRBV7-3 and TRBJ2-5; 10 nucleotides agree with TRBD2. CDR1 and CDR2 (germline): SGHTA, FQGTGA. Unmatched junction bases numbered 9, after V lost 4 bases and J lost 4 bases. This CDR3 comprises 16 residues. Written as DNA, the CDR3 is TGTGCCAGCAGCTCCGGAGCGGGAGGGCCTGCAGAGACCCAGTACTTC. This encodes CASSSGAGGPAETQYF.

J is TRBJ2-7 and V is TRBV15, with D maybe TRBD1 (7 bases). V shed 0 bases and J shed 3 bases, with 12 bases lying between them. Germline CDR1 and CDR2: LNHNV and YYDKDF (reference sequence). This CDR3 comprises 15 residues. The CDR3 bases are TGTGCCACCAGCAGAGATCAGGGGGGAGTCTACGAGCAGTACTTC. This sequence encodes CATSRDQGGVYEQYF.

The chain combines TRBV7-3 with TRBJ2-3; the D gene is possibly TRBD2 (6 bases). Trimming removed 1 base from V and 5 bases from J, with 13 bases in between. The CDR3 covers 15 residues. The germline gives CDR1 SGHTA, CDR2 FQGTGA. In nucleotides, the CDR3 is TGTGCCAGCAGCTTAAGCGGTGGGGAGGAAGATACGCAGTATTTT. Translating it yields CASSLSGGEEDTQYF. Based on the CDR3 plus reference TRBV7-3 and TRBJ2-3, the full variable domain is GAGVSQTPSNKVTEKGKYVELRCDPISGHTALYWYRQSLGQGPEFLIYFQGTGAADDSGLPNDRFFAVRPEGSVSTLKIQRTERGDSAVYLCASSLSGGEEDTQYFGPGTRLTVL.

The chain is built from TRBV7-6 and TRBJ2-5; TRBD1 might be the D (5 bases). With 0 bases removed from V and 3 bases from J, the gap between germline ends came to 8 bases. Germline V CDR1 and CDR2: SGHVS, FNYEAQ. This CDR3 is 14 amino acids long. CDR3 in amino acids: CASSLAIGEETQYF. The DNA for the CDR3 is TGTGCCAGCAGCTTAGCGATAGGGGAAGAGACCCAGTACTTC.

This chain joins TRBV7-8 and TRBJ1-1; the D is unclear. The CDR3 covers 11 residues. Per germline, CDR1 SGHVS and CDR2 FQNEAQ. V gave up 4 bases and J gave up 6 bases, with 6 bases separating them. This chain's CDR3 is CASSSKAEAFF. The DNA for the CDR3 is TGTGCCAGCAGCTCGAAGGCTGAAGCTTTCTTT.

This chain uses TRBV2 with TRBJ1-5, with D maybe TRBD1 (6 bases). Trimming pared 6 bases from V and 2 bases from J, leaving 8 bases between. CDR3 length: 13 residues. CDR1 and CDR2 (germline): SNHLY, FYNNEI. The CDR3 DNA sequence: TGTGCCAGCAGCGAGGGGGGCAATCAGCCCCAGCATTTT. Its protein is CASSEGGNQPQHF. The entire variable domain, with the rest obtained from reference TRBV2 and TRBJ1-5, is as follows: EPEVTQTPSHQVTQMGQEVILRCVPISNHLYFYWYRQILGQKVEFLVSFYNNEISEKSEIFDDQFSVERPDGSNFTLKIRSTKLEDSAMYFCASSEGGNQPQHFGDGTRLSIL.

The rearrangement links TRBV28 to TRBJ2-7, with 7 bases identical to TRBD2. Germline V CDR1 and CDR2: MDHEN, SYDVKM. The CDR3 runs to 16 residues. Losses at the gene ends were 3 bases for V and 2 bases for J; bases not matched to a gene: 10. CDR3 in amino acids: CASSFSLAGAPYEQYF. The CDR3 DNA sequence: TGTGCCAGCAGTTTCAGCCTTGCGGGAGCCCCCTACGAGCAGTACTTC.

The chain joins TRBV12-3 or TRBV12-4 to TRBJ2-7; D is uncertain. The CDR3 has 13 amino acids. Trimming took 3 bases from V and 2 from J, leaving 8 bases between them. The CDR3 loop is CASSFQVTYEQYF. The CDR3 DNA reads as TGTGCCAGCAGTTTTCAGGTGACCTACGAGCAGTACTTC.

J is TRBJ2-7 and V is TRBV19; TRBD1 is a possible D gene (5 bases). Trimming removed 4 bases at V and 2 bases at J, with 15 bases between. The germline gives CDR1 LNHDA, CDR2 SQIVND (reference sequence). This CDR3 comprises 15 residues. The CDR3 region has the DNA TGTGCCAGTAGTACGCGACAGATACCAGCCTACGAGCAGTACTTC. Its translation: CASSTRQIPAYEQYF.

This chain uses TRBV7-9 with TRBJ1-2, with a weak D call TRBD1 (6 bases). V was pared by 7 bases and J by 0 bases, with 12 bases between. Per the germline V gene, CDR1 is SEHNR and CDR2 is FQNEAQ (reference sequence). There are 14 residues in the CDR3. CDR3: CASTRGSANYGYTF. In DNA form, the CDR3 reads TGTGCCAGCACCAGGGGATCAGCTAACTATGGCTACACCTTC.

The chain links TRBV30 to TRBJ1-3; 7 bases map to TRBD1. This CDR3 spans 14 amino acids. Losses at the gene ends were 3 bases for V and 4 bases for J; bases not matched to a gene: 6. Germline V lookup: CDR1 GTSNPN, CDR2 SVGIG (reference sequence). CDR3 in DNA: TGTGCCTGGAGGCCTAGGGGACAGGGAAACACCATATATTTT. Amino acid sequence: CAWRPRGQGNTIYF.

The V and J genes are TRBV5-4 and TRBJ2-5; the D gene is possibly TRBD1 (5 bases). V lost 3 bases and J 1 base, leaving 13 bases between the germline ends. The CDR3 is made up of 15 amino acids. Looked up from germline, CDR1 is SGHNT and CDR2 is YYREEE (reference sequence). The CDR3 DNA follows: TGTGCCAGCAGCTACCAGGGTGGGGTCCAAGAGACCCAGTACTTC. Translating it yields CASSYQGGVQETQYF.

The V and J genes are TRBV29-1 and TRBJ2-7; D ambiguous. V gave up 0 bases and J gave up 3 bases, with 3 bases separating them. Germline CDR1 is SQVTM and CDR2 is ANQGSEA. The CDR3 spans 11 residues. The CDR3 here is CSVEDVYEQYF. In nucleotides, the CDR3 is TGCAGCGTTGAAGATGTCTACGAGCAGTACTTC.

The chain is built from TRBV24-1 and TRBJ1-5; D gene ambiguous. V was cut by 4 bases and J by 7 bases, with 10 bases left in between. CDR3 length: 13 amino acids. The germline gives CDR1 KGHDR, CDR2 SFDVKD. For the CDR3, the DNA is TGTGCCACCAGTGACCAAGACGACCAGCCCCAGCATTTT. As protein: CATSDQDDQPQHF.

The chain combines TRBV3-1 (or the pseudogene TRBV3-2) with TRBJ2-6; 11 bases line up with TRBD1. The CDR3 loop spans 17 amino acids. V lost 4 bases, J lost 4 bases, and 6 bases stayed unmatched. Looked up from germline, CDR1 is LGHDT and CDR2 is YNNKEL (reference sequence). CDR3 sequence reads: CASSPRDRGAGANVLTF. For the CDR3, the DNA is TGTGCCAGCAGCCCTCGGGACAGGGGGGCAGGGGCCAACGTCCTGACTTTC.

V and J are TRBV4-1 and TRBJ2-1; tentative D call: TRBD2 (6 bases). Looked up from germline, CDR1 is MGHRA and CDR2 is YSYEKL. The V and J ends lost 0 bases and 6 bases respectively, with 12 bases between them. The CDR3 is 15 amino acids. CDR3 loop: CASSQDQEGGNEQFF. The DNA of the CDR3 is TGCGCCAGCAGCCAAGATCAGGAGGGTGGCAATGAGCAGTTCTTC.

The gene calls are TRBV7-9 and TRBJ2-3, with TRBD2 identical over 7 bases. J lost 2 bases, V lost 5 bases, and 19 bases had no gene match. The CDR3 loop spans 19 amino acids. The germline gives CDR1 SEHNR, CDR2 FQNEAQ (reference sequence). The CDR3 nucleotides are TGTGCCAGCAGCCTCCGCGGGGGACTTCCTTCCAGATTCACAGATACGCAGTATTTT. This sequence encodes CASSLRGGLPSRFTDTQYF.

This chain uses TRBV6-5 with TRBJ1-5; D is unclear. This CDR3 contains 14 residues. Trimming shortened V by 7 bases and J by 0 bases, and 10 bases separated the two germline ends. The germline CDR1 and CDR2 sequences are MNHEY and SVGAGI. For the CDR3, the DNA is TGTGCCAGCAAGAGGCTTAATAGCAATCAGCCCCAGCATTTT. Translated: CASKRLNSNQPQHF.

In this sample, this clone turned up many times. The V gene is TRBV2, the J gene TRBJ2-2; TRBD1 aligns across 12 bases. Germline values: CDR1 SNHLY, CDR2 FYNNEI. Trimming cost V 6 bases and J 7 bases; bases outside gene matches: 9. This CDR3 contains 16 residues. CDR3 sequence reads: CASRSSGTGGFGELFF. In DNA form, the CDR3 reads TGTGCCAGCAGATCTTCCGGGACAGGGGGCTTCGGGGAGCTGTTTTTT.

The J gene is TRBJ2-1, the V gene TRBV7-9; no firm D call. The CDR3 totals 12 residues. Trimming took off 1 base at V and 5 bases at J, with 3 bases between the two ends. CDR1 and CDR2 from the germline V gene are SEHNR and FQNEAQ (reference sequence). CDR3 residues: CASSLGNNEQFF. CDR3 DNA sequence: TGTGCCAGCAGCTTAGGCAACAATGAGCAGTTCTTC.

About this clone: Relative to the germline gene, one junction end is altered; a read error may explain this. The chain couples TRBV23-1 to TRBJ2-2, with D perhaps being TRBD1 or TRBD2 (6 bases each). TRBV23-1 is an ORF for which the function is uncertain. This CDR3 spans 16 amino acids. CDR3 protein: CASSQSPGGGHRGAVF. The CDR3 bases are TGCGCCAGCAGTCAATCGCCCGGGGGCGGACACCGGGGAGCTGTTTTT.

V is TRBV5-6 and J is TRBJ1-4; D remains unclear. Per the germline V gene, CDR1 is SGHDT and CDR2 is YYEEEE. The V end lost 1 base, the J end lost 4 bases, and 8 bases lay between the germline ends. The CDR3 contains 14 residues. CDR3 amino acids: CASSLFTYNEKLFF. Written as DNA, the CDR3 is TGTGCCAGCAGCTTGTTCACGTATAATGAAAAACTGTTTTTT. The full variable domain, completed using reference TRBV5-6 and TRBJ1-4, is DAGVTQSPTHLIKTRGQQVTLRCSPKSGHDTVSWYQQALGQGPQFIFQYYEEEERQRGNFPDRFSGHQFPNYSSELNVNALLLGDSALYLCASSLFTYNEKLFFGSGTQLSVL.

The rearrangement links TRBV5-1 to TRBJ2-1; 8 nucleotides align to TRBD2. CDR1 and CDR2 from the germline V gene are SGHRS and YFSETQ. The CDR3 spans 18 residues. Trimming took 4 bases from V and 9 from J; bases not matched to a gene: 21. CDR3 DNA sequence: TGCGCCAGCAGCCTTGGTAAATTGGGGACTAGATCTGTGACTGAGCAGTTCTTC. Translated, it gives CASSLGKLGTRSVTEQFF.

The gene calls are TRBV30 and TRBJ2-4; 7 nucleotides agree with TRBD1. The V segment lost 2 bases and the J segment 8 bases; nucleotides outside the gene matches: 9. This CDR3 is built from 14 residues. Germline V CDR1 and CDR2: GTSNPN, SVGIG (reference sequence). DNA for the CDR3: TGTGCCTGGAGTCGGGACAGAAAGGGGGACATTCAGTACTTC. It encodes CAWSRDRKGDIQYF.